A selection of T cell receptor beta chains follows, all from one sample in a study of graft-versus-host responses after intestinal transplantation. Their cognate antigens are unknown. Some clones are missing from TCRdb's copy, which holds only in-frame ones; the method was immunoSEQ multiplex PCR. The sample consists of about 88,000 clones, around 93% of them appearing once. The specimen comprised unstimulated CD4+ T cells sorted from spleen or lymph node cells, sampled before transplant. These receptors originate from a human donor who was the organ donor for an intestinal transplant. Both conserved end residues are part of each CDR3. The D gene is left open where the match is weak. Clone size, where shown, is once, few, many, or a class for clones that have expanded.

clone size	V gene	D gene	J gene	CDR3 DNA	CDR3 protein
NA	TRBV19	NA	TRBJ2-1	TGTGCCAGTAGTATCCGAGGGGAGGATGAGCAGTTCTTC	CASSIRGEDEQFF
NA	TRBV29-1	NA	TRBJ2-7	TGCAGCGTTGAAGGGGGGACTCCCGAGGGCTACGAGCAGTACTTC	CSVEGGTPEGYEQYF
NA	TRBV28	NA	TRBJ2-5	TGTGCCAGCAGTTTATCTATCCGGACCCAGTACTTC	CASSLSIRTQYF
NA	TRBV18	NA	TRBJ2-2	TGTGCCAGCTCACCAGGACAGTTGGTTAACACCGGGGAGCTGTTTTTT	CASSPGQLVNTGELFF
NA	TRBV5-6	NA	TRBJ2-7	TGTGCCAGCAGCGTAGGCCCGACAATCTCCTACGAGCAGTACTTC	CASSVGPTISYEQYF
NA	TRBV6-4	TRBD2	TRBJ2-5	TGTGCCAGCAGTGACGATAGGTGGCCGGCACTAGCGGGAGGGTGCGAGACCCAGTACTTC	CASSDDRWPALAGGCETQYF
NA	TRBV11-2	TRBD1	TRBJ1-1	TGTGCCAGCGGTCAACAGGGGCAATTTGAAGCTTTCTTT	CASGQQGQFEAFF
NA	TRBV30	NA	TRBJ1-2	TGTGCCTGGAGACCTCGGACAGTTGGTGGCTACACCTTC	CAWRPRTVGGYTF
NA	TRBV5-1	NA	TRBJ1-6	TGCGCCAGCAGCTTCAGGCAGGGATCCTATAATTCACCCCTCCACTTT	CASSFRQGSYNSPLHF
NA	TRBV12-5	NA	TRBJ1-2	TGTGCTAGTGGTTTGGTACAGGGAGGGGGGCCGTCTAACTATGGCTACACCTTC	CASGLVQGGGPSNYGYTF
NA	TRBV28	NA	TRBJ1-2	TGTGCATCCCGCAGGGCCGGTTATGGCTACACCTTC	CASRRAGYGYTF
NA	TRBV5-8	TRBD1	TRBJ1-3	TGTGCCAGCAGCTGGAGTGGGACAGGTAGCTCTGGAAACACCATATATTTT	CASSWSGTGSSGNTIYF
NA	TRBV6-6	NA	TRBJ1-2	TGTGCCAGCAGTAACCAGGGGACGTATGGCTACACCTTC	CASSNQGTYGYTF
once	TRBV7-3	TRBD2	TRBJ2-1	TGTGCCAGCAGCTCCTTCCTAGCGGAGGCCTACAATGAGCAGTTCTTC	CASSSFLAEAYNEQFF
NA	TRBV4-1	NA	TRBJ1-3	TGCGCCAGCAGCCAAGCCCAGTGGGGAAACACCATATATTTT	CASSQAQWGNTIYF
NA	TRBV11-1	TRBD1	TRBJ2-4	TGTGCCAGCAGCTTCTCCCGGTGGACAGGAGCCAAAAACATTCAGTACTTC	CASSFSRWTGAKNIQYF
NA	TRBV5-4	TRBD2	TRBJ2-7	TGTGCCAGCAGCCTGGGGAGGGGTTCACCCTACGAGCAGTACTTC	CASSLGRGSPYEQYF
NA	TRBV6-1	NA	TRBJ1-2	TGTGCCAGCAGGGAGGCGAGCTATGGCTACACCTTC	CASREASYGYTF
NA	TRBV5-1	TRBD2	TRBJ2-5	TGCGCCAGCAGCGCCGGGACTAGCGGGAGTGGGGGAGAGACCCAGTACTTC	CASSAGTSGSGGETQYF
NA	TRBV19	NA	TRBJ2-7	TGTGCCAGTAGTACCTACTCTAGGGGATACTCCTACGAGCAGTACTTC	CASSTYSRGYSYEQYF
NA	TRBV27	TRBD1	TRBJ1-2	TGTGCCAGCAGCTCGGACAGGTCCCTTGGCTACACCTTC	CASSSDRSLGYTF
NA	TRBV6-1	TRBD1	TRBJ2-1	TGTGCCAGCAGTGAAACTATGGACAGGGTACGTGAGCAGTTCTTC	CASSETMDRVREQFF